Presented here are 17 T cell receptor beta chains from one specimen sequenced in a study of blood T cells in healthy people across ages. Through a sample-barcoded 5' primer and a J-beta primer mix, a second PCR was run for about 7 to 12 cycles. MiXCR, run by TCRdb on the 5' RACE reads, gives a single entry per CDR3 protein. The sample holds more than 600,000 distinct CDR3 sequences, more than 20% seen once. These sequences were also reported in another study, on T cells of mothers and their children.

What was sequenced was blood. Receptors originate from a boy between 10 and 17 years old in good health.

This clonotype was seen a handful of times. The V gene is TRBV29-1, the J gene TRBJ2-5; D may be TRBD2 (6 bases). Germline V CDR1 and CDR2: SQVTM, ANQGSEA. The CDR3 is made up of 13 amino acids. V lost 8 bases to trimming and J lost 3 bases, with 16 bases between them. The CDR3 bases are TGCAGCCCGATCGGGGACTTAGAAGAGACCCAGTACTTC. This encodes CSPIGDLEETQYF. The complete variable domain, with remaining parts taken from reference TRBV29-1 and TRBJ2-5, reads SAVISQKPSRDICQRGTSLTIQCQVDSQVTMMFWYRQQPGQSLTLIATANQGSEATYESGFVIDKFPISRPNLTFSTLTVSNMSPEDSSIYLCSPIGDLEETQYFGPGTRLLVL.

The rearrangement joins TRBV10-3 to TRBJ2-4; 12 positions agree with TRBD2. The CDR3 sequence is 17 residues long. Looked up from germline, CDR1 is ENHRY and CDR2 is SYGVKD. J was trimmed by 4 bases and V by 0 bases; bases with no gene match: 4. Here the CDR3 DNA reads TGTGCCATCAGTGAGTCGGCTAGCGGGAGGGGAAAAAACATTCAGTACTTC. Its protein product is CAISESASGRGKNIQYF.

This chain uses TRBV4-3 with TRBJ1-4; no reliable D call. Trimming removed 0 bases from V and 1 base from J, with 3 bases in between. The CDR3 extends over 14 amino acids. Germline V gene lookup returns CDR1 LGHNA and CDR2 YSLEER. CDR3 region: CASSQEITNEKLFF. The CDR3 nucleotides are TGCGCCAGCAGCCAAGAAATAACTAATGAAAAACTGTTTTTT.

This clonotype was observed a few times. J is TRBJ2-7 and V is TRBV20-1; the D gene is possibly TRBD1 (5 bases). The J call could be wrong; TRBJ2-5 is a better fit for the DNA end. Per germline, CDR1 DFQATT and CDR2 SNEGSKA (reference sequence). This CDR3 comprises 14 residues. Here the CDR3 DNA reads TGCAGTGCTACTCCGGGCAGGGTTGGGGAGACCCAGTACTTC. Translating gives CSATPGRVGETQYF.

Note on this clonotype: One junction end disagrees with the germline gene, perhaps due to a read error. V gene TRBV6-2 or TRBV6-3 combines with J gene TRBJ1-2; tentatively, D is TRBD1 (6 bases). Germline V gives CDR1 MNHEY, CDR2 SVGEGT. This CDR3 is built from 14 residues. The CDR3 DNA is TGTGCCAGCAGTTCAGGGGTACCTAACTATGGCTACGCCTTC. Translated, it gives CASSSGVPNYGYAF.

J is TRBJ2-3 and V is TRBV3-1; 9 nucleotides line up with TRBD2. The CDR3 has 16 residues. The germline V gene encodes CDR1 LGHDT and CDR2 YNNKEL (reference sequence). V lost 3 bases, J lost 1 base, and 5 bases stayed unmatched. CDR3 region: CASSQIAGVGTDTQYF. The CDR3 DNA reads TGTGCCAGCAGCCAGATAGCGGGAGTCGGCACAGATACGCAGTATTTT.

This clonotype was counted only a few times. The chain links TRBV28 to TRBJ2-4, with 7 bases fitting TRBD1. V shed 7 bases, J shed 6 bases, and the junction held 6 bases outside the gene matches. This CDR3 region has 13 residues. The germline CDR1 and CDR2 sequences are MDHEN and SYDVKM. The CDR3 loop reads CASTSGTVNIQYF. The CDR3 region has the DNA TGTGCCAGCACCTCCGGGACAGTAAACATTCAGTACTTC.

This clonotype has just a few counts. CDR3: CASSWDRVDQPQHF. CDR3 DNA sequence: TGTGCCAGCAGCTGGGACAGGGTCGATCAGCCCCAGCATTTT. V is TRBV11-2 and J is TRBJ1-5; 9 bases fit TRBD1. The germline gives CDR1 SGHAT, CDR2 FQNNGV. V was clipped by 4 bases and J by 5 bases; unmatched bases: 3. The CDR3 loop spans 14 amino acids.

This clonotype has a handful of counts. The V and J genes are TRBV7-3 and TRBJ2-1, with 7 bases that match TRBD2. V was pared by 5 bases and J by 9 bases, with 7 bases of the junction left unmatched. The CDR3 contains 13 residues. The germline V gene has CDR1 SGHTA and CDR2 FQGTGA. The CDR3 reads CASSPASGAEQFF. In DNA form, the CDR3 reads TGTGCCAGCAGCCCCGCCAGCGGGGCTGAGCAGTTCTTC.

The chain uses TRBV23-1 and TRBJ1-5; the D gene is possibly TRBD1 (5 bases). TRBV23-1 is reported as an ORF; its role is uncertain. The CDR3 runs 16 residues. V shed 0 bases and J shed 6 bases, with 15 bases lying between them. The CDR3 is CASSQSSAGRTQPQHF. The CDR3 DNA reads as TGCGCCAGCAGTCAATCAAGCGCAGGGCGGACTCAGCCCCAGCATTTT.

The chain uses TRBV11-2 and TRBJ2-7; 10 bases agree with TRBD2. The germline CDR1 and CDR2 sequences are SGHAT and FQNNGV. Unmatched junction bases numbered 8, after V lost 5 bases and J lost 4 bases. The CDR3 is made up of 15 amino acids. The CDR3, as DNA: TGTGCCAGCAGCCCCCGGGGTAGCGGGGGGTACGAGCAGTACTTC. Its translation is CASSPRGSGGYEQYF.

The V gene is TRBV29-1, the J gene TRBJ2-5; D possibly corresponds to TRBD1 (6 bases). Near its end, the DNA agrees better with TRBJ2-7, so the J call may be wrong. Germline V lookup: CDR1 SQVTM, CDR2 ANQGSEA. This CDR3 is built from 15 residues. CDR3 nucleotide sequence: TGCAGCGTTGAAGACGCAGGGAAAGGGGGTAACGAGCAGTACTTC. Encoded protein: CSVEDAGKGGNEQYF.

The V and J genes are TRBV24-1 and TRBJ2-1; TRBD1 matches at 9 bases. V was clipped by 4 bases and J by 5 bases; unmatched bases: 8. From germline, CDR1 is KGHDR and CDR2 SFDVKD. This CDR3 has 16 amino acids. The CDR3 nucleotides are TGTGCCACCAGTGAGAAACAGGGGGCCAGGGACAATGAGCAGTTCTTC. Translated, it gives CATSEKQGARDNEQFF.

J is TRBJ2-5 and V is TRBV7-2; either TRBD1 or TRBD2 may supply D (6 bases each). Trimming removed 4 bases at V and 0 bases at J, with 12 bases between. From germline, CDR1 is SGHTA and CDR2 FQGNSA. The CDR3 loop spans 15 amino acids. In nucleotides, the CDR3 is TGTGCCAGCAGCTACGGGGGCCTCGACCAAGAGACCCAGTACTTC. Protein sequence: CASSYGGLDQETQYF.

This clonotype was found a few times. This CDR3 is CASSQGTSDEQYF. The CDR3 coding sequence is TGTGCCAGCAGCCAGGGGACCAGCGACGAGCAGTACTTC. J is TRBJ2-7 and V is TRBV3-1; TRBD1 or TRBD2 may be the D gene (5 bases each). V was pared by 3 bases and J by 5 bases, with 11 bases between. The germline V gene encodes CDR1 LGHDT and CDR2 YNNKEL (reference sequence). This CDR3 has 13 amino acids.

This clonotype was counted only a few times. This chain connects TRBV5-1 to TRBJ2-5; TRBD1 agrees at 7 bases. This CDR3 region has 13 residues. The V and J ends lost 7 bases and 2 bases, in that order; junction bases with no gene match: 5. Germline lookup yields CDR1 SGHRS and CDR2 YFSETQ. CDR3 in amino acids: CASAPGGQETQYF. Here the CDR3 DNA reads TGCGCCAGCGCCCCAGGGGGACAAGAGACCCAGTACTTC.

This clonotype has only a few counts. The chain carries TRBV20-1 and TRBJ2-5, with D maybe TRBD1 (5 bases). Near its end, the DNA agrees better with TRBJ2-1, so the J call may be wrong. The germline V gene has CDR1 DFQATT and CDR2 SNEGSKA (reference sequence). The CDR3 loop spans 12 amino acids. In DNA form, the CDR3 reads TGCAGTGCCGGTTGGGAAGGGGATGAGCAGTTCTTC. Translated, it gives CSAGWEGDEQFF.